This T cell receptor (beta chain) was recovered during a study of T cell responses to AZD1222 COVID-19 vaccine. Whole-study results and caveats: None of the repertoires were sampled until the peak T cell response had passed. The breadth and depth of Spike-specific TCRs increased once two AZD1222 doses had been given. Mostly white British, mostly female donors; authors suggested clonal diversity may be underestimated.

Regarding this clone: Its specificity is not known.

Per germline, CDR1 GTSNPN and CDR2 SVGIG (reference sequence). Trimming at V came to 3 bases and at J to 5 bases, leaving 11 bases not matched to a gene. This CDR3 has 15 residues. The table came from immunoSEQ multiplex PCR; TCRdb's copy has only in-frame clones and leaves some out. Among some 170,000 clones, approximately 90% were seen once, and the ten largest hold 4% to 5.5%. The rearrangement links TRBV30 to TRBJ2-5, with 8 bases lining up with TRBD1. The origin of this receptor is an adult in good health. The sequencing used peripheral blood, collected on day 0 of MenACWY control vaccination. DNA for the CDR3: TGTGCCTGGAGGGTGGACAGGGCAATAGATGAGACCCAGTACTTC. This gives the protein CAWRVDRAIDETQYF.